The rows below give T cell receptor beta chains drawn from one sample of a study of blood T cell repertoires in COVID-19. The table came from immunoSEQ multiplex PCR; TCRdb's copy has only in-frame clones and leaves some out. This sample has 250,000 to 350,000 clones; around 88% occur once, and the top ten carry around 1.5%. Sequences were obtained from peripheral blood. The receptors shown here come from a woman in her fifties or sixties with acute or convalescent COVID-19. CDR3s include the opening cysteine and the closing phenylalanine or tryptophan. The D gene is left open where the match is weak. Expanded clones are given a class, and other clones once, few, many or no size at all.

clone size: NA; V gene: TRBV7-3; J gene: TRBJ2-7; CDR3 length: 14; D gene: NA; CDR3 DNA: TGTGCCAGCAGCTTAGGGGCGGGGCTCTACGAGCAGTACTTC; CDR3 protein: CASSLGAGLYEQYF
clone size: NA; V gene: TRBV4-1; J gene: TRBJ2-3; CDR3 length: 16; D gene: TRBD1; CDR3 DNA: TGCGCCAGCAGCCTTCAGGGGGCTGTAGGCTCAGATACGCAGTATTTT; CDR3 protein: CASSLQGAVGSDTQYF
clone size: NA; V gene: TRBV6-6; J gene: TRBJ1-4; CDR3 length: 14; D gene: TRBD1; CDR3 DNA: TGTGCCAGCACCCTGACAGGGGGGTATGAAAAACTGTTTTTT; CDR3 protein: CASTLTGGYEKLFF
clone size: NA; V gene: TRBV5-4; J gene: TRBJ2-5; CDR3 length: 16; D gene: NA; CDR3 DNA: TGTGCCAGCAGCCAGGGGGCGGGGGCCATCCAAGAGACCCAGTACTTC; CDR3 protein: CASSQGAGAIQETQYF
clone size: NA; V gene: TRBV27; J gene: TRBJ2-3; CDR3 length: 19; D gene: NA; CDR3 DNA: TGTGCCAGCAGTCCTCCCCCTCTTCTACTCACAGTTACCACAGATACGCAGTATTTT; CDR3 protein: CASSPPPLLLTVTTDTQYF
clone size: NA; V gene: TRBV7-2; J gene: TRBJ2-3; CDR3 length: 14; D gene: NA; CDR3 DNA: TGTGCCAGCAGCTTAGTTTTCGGCACAGATACGCAGTATTTT; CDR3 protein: CASSLVFGTDTQYF
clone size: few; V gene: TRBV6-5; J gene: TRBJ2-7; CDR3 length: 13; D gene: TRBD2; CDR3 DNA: TGTGCCAGCACACTAGCGCCGTTCTACGAGCAGTACTTC; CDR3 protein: CASTLAPFYEQYF
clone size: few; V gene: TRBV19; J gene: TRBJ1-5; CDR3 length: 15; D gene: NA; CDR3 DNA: TGTGCCAGTAGTATAGATAGCAGGGCCGATCAGCCCCAGCATTTT; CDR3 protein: CASSIDSRADQPQHF
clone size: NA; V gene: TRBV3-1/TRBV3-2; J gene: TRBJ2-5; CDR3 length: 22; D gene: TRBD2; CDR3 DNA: TGTGCCAGCAGCCCGTCCCACCCCGATAAAGAGCTAGCGGGAAGCCCTTTCGGGACCCAGTACTTC; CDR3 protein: CASSPSHPDKELAGSPFGTQYF
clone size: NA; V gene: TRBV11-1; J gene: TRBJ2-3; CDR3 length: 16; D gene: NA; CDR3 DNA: TGTGCCAGCAGCATTGGACGGGAGCGTCCCCTTTATACGCAGTATTTT; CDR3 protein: CASSIGRERPLYTQYF
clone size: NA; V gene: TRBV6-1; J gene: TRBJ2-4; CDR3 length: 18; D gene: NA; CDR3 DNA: TGTGCCAGCAGTGAAAGGGGACTCACCGCCGGAGCCAAAAACATTCAGTACTTC; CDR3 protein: CASSERGLTAGAKNIQYF
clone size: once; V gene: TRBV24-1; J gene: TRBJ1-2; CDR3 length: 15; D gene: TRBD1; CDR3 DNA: TGTGCCACCGGAGAAAACACAGGGGGCCTCGAGGGCTACACCTTC; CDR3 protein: CATGENTGGLEGYTF
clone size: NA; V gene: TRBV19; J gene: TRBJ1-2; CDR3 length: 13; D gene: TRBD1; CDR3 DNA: TGTGCCAGCCGCCGGGACAGAGAGTATGGCTACACCTTC; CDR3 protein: CASRRDREYGYTF
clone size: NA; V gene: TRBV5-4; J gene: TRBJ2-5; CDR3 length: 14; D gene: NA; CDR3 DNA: TGTGCCAGCAGCTTGGAAGGTGACAGGGAGACCCAGTACTTC; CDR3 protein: CASSLEGDRETQYF
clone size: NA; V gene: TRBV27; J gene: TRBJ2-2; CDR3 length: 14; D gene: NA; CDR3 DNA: TGTGCCAGCGCTGACAGGTGGAACACCGGGGAGCTGTTTTTT; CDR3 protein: CASADRWNTGELFF
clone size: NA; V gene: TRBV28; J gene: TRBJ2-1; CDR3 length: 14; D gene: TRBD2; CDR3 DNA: TGTGCGGGGACTAGCGGGAGCGGCTACAATGAGCAGTTCTTC; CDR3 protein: CAGTSGSGYNEQFF
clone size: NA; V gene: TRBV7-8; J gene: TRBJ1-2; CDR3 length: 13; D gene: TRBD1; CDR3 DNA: TGTGCCAGCAGCTATGGGACAGCCTATGGCTACACCTTC; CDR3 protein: CASSYGTAYGYTF
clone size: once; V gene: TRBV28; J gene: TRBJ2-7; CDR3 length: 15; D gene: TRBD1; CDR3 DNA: TGTGCCAGCAGACCACCGGGACAGGCTACCTACGAGCAGTACTTC; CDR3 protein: CASRPPGQATYEQYF
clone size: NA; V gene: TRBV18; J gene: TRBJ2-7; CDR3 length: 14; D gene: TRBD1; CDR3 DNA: TGTGCCAGCTCACTTGGACAGGCCTCCTACGAGCAGTACTTC; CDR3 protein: CASSLGQASYEQYF
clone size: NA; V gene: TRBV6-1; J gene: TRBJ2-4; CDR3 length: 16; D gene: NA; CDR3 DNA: TGTGCCAGCAGTGCTAACGGTCATCTAGCCAAAAACATTCAGTACTTC; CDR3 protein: CASSANGHLAKNIQYF
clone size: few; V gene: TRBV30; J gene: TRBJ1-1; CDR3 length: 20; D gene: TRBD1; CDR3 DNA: TGTGCCTGGAGCTCGTCCCCCGGACAGGGAAGATCTCGGGGTTACACTGAAGCTTTCTTT; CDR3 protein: CAWSSSPGQGRSRGYTEAFF
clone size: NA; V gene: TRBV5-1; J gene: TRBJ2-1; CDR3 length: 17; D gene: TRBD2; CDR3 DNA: TGCGCCAGCAGCGAGGGGATTAGCGGGAAGGCCTACAATGAGCAGTTCTTC; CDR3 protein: CASSEGISGKAYNEQFF
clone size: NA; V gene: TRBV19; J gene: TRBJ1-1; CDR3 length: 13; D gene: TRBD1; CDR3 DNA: TGTGCCAGTAGTATCCGGGACAGGACTGAAGCTTTCTTT; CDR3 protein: CASSIRDRTEAFF
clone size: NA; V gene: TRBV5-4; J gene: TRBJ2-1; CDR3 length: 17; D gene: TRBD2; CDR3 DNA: TGTGCCAGCAGCTTGGGGGCTGGACTAGCGGTTTACAATGAGCAGTTCTTC; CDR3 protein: CASSLGAGLAVYNEQFF
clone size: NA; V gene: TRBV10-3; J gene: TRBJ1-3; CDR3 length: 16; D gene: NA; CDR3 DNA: TGTGCCATCAGTGAGTCTCACCTCCGGTCTGGAAACACCATATATTTT; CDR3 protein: CAISESHLRSGNTIYF
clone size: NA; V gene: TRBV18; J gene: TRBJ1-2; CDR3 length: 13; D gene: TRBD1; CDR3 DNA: TGTGCCAGCTCACCGCTGGACAGGGACGGCTACACCTTC; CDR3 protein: CASSPLDRDGYTF
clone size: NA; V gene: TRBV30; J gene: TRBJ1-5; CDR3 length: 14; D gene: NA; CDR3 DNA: TGTGCCTGGAGTGTACAGGGTAGCAATCAGCCCCAGCATTTT; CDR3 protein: CAWSVQGSNQPQHF
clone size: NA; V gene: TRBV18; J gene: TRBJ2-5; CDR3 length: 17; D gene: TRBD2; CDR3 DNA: TGTGCCAGCTCACCTCGGACTAGCGGGAGTAGGGCAGAGACCCAGTACTTC; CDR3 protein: CASSPRTSGSRAETQYF
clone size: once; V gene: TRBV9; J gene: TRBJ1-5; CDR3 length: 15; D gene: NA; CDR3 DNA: TGTGCCAGCAGCGCCACAGGGACCGAGAATCAGCCCCAGCATTTT; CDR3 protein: CASSATGTENQPQHF
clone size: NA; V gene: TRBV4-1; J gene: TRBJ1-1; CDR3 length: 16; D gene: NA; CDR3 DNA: TGCGCCAGCAGCCAAGATAGGGCCAGGGGCCGCACTGAAGCTTTCTTT; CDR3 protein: CASSQDRARGRTEAFF
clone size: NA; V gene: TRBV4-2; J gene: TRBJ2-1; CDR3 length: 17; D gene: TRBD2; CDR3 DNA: TGTGCCAGCAGCCAAGATAGGTCTAGCGGGAGATTTACTGAGCAGTTCTTC; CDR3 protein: CASSQDRSSGRFTEQFF
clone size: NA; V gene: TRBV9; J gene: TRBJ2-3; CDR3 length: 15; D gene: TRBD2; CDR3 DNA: TGTGCCAGCAGCGTGGGACTAGCTAGCACAGATACGCAGTATTTT; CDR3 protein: CASSVGLASTDTQYF
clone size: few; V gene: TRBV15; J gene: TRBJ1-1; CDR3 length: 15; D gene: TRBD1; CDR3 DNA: TGTGCCACCAGCAGAGAGGGGACAGGTAACACTGAAGCTTTCTTT; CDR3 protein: CATSREGTGNTEAFF
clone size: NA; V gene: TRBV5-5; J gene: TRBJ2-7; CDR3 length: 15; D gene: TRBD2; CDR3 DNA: TGTGCCAGCAGCTCCACGGGGGGGACTAACTACGAGCAGTACTTC; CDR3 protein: CASSSTGGTNYEQYF
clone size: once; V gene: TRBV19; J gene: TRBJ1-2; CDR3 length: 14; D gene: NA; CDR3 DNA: TGTGCCAGTAGTTCGCAGGGTTTCGGCTATGGCTACACCTTC; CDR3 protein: CASSSQGFGYGYTF
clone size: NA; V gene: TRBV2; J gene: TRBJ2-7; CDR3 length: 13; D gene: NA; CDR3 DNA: TGTGCCAGCAGTGAGAGCAGGACCTACGAGCAGTACTTC; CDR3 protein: CASSESRTYEQYF
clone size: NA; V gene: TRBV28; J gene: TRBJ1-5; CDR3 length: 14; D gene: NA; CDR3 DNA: TGTGCCAGCAGTTGGGCACGGAGGTATCAGCCCCAGCATTTT; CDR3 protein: CASSWARRYQPQHF
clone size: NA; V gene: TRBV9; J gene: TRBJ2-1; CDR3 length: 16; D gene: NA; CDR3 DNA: TGTGCCAGCAGCCCCCGAGGGGGGGCCTTCTACAATGAGCAGTTCTTC; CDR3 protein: CASSPRGGAFYNEQFF
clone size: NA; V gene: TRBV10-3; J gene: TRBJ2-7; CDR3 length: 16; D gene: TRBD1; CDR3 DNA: TGTGCCATCAGCAAAGACAGGGGAATTAGCTCCTACGGGCAGTACTTC; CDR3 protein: CAISKDRGISSYGQYF
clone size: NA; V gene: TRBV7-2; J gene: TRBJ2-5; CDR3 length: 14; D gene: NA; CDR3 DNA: TGTGCCAGCAGCTTAATGGACAGCCAAGAGACCCAGTACTTC; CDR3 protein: CASSLMDSQETQYF
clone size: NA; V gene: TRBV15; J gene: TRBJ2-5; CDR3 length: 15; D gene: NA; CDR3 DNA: TGTGCCACCAGCAGAGAATCAGGGCCCCAAGAGACCCAGTACTTC; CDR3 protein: CATSRESGPQETQYF
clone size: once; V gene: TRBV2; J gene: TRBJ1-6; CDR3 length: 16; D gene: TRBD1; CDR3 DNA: TGTGCCAGCAGTGCGGACAGGGGCTCCTATAATTCACCCCTCCACTTT; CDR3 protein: CASSADRGSYNSPLHF